These 2 T cell receptor beta chains came from one sample sequenced in a study of CD8 T cells in Susac syndrome. Random hexamers primed reverse transcription of about 0.45 to 1 ug RNA. TCRdb reprocessed the immunoSEQ multiplex PCR reads via MiXCR and lists one record per CDR3 protein. This table holds 200,000 to 300,000 distinct CDR3 sequences, around 96% found once. Sequencing was done on a sample of CD4+ T cells from PBMCs. These receptors were taken from a human donor with Susac syndrome.

This clonotype occurred once. The chain recombines TRBV29-1 with TRBJ1-2; tentative D call: TRBD1 (5 bases). V was trimmed by 3 bases and J by 8 bases, leaving 19 bases between them. Germline V lookup: CDR1 SQVTM, CDR2 ANQGSEA. The CDR3 runs 14 residues. CDR3 loop: CSVDIILQGSGYTF. The CDR3 region has the DNA TGCAGCGTTGATATTATCCTCCAGGGAAGCGGCTACACCTTC.

The chain uses TRBV4-1 and TRBJ2-5; the D is unclear. Germline CDR1 reads MGHRA; CDR2 reads YSYEKL. V dropped 4 bases and J dropped 5 bases, with 14 bases sitting between them. This CDR3 is 14 amino acids long. The CDR3 bases are TGCGCCAGCAGCCTAGAGACCACACGGGAGACCCAGTACTTC. Its translation is CASSLETTRETQYF.